These 17 T cell receptor beta chains were all obtained from the same sample, sequenced in a study of shared clonotypes between healthy human individuals. Here immunoSEQ multiplex PCR was the method, and the copy in TCRdb shows in-frame clones only, minus some. The sample records approximately 1.9 million clones, just over 90% being singletons. As defined, naive CD8 cells were CD45RO-negative and positively selected for CCR7, with terminally differentiated effector memory CD45RA+ cells excluded. The source material was naive CD8+ T cells from PBMCs. Every receptor here comes from a man between 18 and 29 years old in good health. Some clones in this sample may be carry-over from other donors' samples.

The chain has TRBV7-2 and TRBJ1-1; D perhaps matches TRBD1 (5 bases). Germline values: CDR1 SGHTA, CDR2 FQGNSA. The V gene lost 0 bases and the J gene lost 6 bases, with 17 bases spanning the gap. This CDR3 spans 16 amino acids. In DNA, the CDR3 is TGTGCCAGCAGCTTAGCGGGCGGGTTTCGGGGCGCTGAAGCTTTCTTT. This translates into CASSLAGGFRGAEAFF.

The chain combines TRBV4-1 with TRBJ1-5; D not resolved. The germline CDR1 and CDR2 sequences are MGHRA and YSYEKL. The CDR3 consists of 16 residues. Trimming shortened V by 3 bases and J by 1 base, and 13 bases separated the two germline ends. The chain's CDR3 is CASSHRDTLSNQPQHF. The CDR3 region has the DNA TGCGCCAGCAGCCATCGCGACACCTTAAGCAATCAGCCCCAGCATTTT.

Points on this clone: The sample contains more than one DNA sequence encoding this CDR3. The chain uses TRBV15 and TRBJ2-1; 8 bases agree with TRBD2. Germline loops: CDR1 LNHNV, CDR2 YYDKDF (reference sequence). Germline trimming cut 0 bases from V and 0 bases from J; bases unmatched to any gene: 1. This CDR3 is 16 amino acids long. The CDR3 region is CATSRDRGGSYNEQFF. The CDR3 DNA reads TGTGCCACCAGCAGAGATCGGGGGGGCTCCTACAATGAGCAGTTCTTC.

The chain is built from TRBV4-1 and TRBJ1-1; 12 bases map to TRBD1. This CDR3 is 18 amino acids long. J gave up 4 bases and V 0 bases, and 9 bases lay outside the gene matches. CDR1 is MGHRA, CDR2 YSYEKL, per germline. The CDR3 region is CASSQDVGTGGLITEAFF. For the CDR3, the DNA is TGCGCCAGCAGCCAAGATGTTGGGACAGGGGGCCTGATCACTGAAGCTTTCTTT.

CDR3 sequence (DNA): TGTGCCAGCAGCTTAAGCTCCAGGGTGAGAGATACGCAGTATTTT. This sequence encodes CASSLSSRVRDTQYF. The chain recombines TRBV11-2 with TRBJ2-3, with D possibly TRBD1 on 5 matching bases. The CDR3 is made up of 15 amino acids. Looked up from germline, CDR1 is SGHAT and CDR2 is FQNNGV. Trimming removed 2 bases from V and 5 bases from J, with 14 bases in between.

V usage is TRBV7-9 and J usage is TRBJ2-7; 7 bases map to TRBD2. The CDR3 consists of 16 residues. CDR1 SEHNR and CDR2 FQNEAQ come from the germline V gene (reference sequence). Germline trimming cut 1 base from V and 1 base from J; bases unmatched to any gene: 7. CDR3 region: CASSLVAAGESYEQYF. Written as DNA, the CDR3 is TGTGCCAGCAGCTTAGTTGCGGCGGGAGAGTCCTACGAGCAGTACTTC.

The genes are TRBV19 and TRBJ1-4; D perhaps matches TRBD1 (5 bases). CDR3 length: 15 amino acids. V dropped 8 bases and J dropped 6 bases, with 19 bases sitting between them. Germline lookup yields CDR1 LNHDA and CDR2 SQIVND (reference sequence). In DNA, the CDR3 is TGTGCCAGTTCTCATGCCGGGACCGAGGATGAAAAACTGTTTTTT. Encoded protein: CASSHAGTEDEKLFF.

The chain has TRBV7-9 and TRBJ2-3; D ambiguous. There are 13 residues in the CDR3. From germline, CDR1 is SEHNR and CDR2 FQNEAQ (reference sequence). The V end was cut by 2 bases, the J end by 3 bases, with 6 bases between. CDR3 DNA sequence: TGTGCCAGCAGCTTACCGTGGACAGATACGCAGTATTTT. Amino acid sequence: CASSLPWTDTQYF. Combining the CDR3 with reference TRBV7-9 and TRBJ2-3 gives the whole variable domain DTGVSQNPRHKITKRGQNVTFRCDPISEHNRLYWYRQTLGQGPEFLTYFQNEAQLEKSRLLSDRFSAERPKGSFSTLEIQRTEQGDSAMYLCASSLPWTDTQYFGPGTRLTVL.

This clone was seen just once. This chain connects TRBV27 to TRBJ2-7; unclear D gene. This CDR3 is built from 12 residues. V lost 6 bases to trimming and J lost 4 bases, with 10 bases between them. The germline V gene has CDR1 MNHEY and CDR2 SMNVEV (reference sequence). CDR3 nucleotide sequence: TGTGCCAGCAGCGCGTTGGGGTACGAGCAGTACTTC. Its protein is CASSALGYEQYF.

The rearrangement uses TRBV10-3 and TRBJ2-5; TRBD2 aligns across 10 bases. CDR3 length: 16 amino acids. CDR1 is ENHRY and CDR2 is SYGVKD in the germline V gene. The V segment lost 4 bases and the J segment 1 base; nucleotides outside the gene matches: 6. The CDR3 loop is CAISGLAGVVQETQYF. The DNA for the CDR3 is TGTGCCATCAGTGGTCTAGCGGGAGTGGTCCAAGAGACCCAGTACTTC.

This clone was seen more than once but under ten times. The genes are TRBV28 and TRBJ1-1; D is possibly TRBD1 (5 bases). CDR1 and CDR2 from the germline V gene are MDHEN and SYDVKM. Trimming stripped 3 bases from V and 4 bases from J, with 9 bases between. This CDR3 spans 13 amino acids. CDR3 nucleotides: TGTGCCAGCAGTTTGGGACTCCCCACTGAAGCTTTCTTT. This translates into CASSLGLPTEAFF.

Regarding this clone: This CDR3 is also generated by other DNA sequences in the sample. V gene TRBV6-1 combines with J gene TRBJ1-5; unclear D gene. Trimming shortened V by 3 bases and J by 7 bases, and 4 bases separated the two germline ends. CDR3 length: 11 residues. Germline CDR1 reads MNHNS; CDR2 reads SASEGT. CDR3 DNA: TGTGCCAGCAGTGACAGGCAGCCCCAGCATTTT. As protein: CASSDRQPQHF.

The J gene is TRBJ1-3, the V gene TRBV13, with TRBD1 matching 11 bases. Germline CDR1 is PRHDT and CDR2 is FYEKMQ (reference sequence). The V and J ends lost 6 bases and 5 bases, in that order; junction bases with no gene match: 6. The CDR3 loop spans 15 amino acids. CDR3 coding DNA: TGTGCCAGCAGGGAGGGGACAGGGGGTCGAAACACCATATATTTT. Amino acid sequence: CASREGTGGRNTIYF.

The chain employs TRBV28 and TRBJ2-7; D perhaps matches TRBD1 (6 bases). The germline gives CDR1 MDHEN, CDR2 SYDVKM. Trimming cost V 7 bases and J 0 bases, with 10 bases left between them. The CDR3 is 13 amino acids. The DNA of the CDR3 is TGTGCCAGCACACTGGACAGCTCCTACGAGCAGTACTTC. This gives the protein CASTLDSSYEQYF.

The chain recombines TRBV5-6 with TRBJ2-2; possible D gene TRBD1, 6 bases. V was pared by 0 bases and J by 7 bases, with 13 bases between. The V gene's germline CDR1 is SGHDT and CDR2 YYEEEE. There are 15 residues in the CDR3. The DNA of the CDR3 is TGTGCCAGCAGCTTGGCACAGGGAAGGATCGGGGAGCTGTTTTTT. This codes for CASSLAQGRIGELFF.

V gene TRBV28 combines with J gene TRBJ2-3; 7 bases line up with TRBD1. The CDR3 runs 17 residues. Germline values: CDR1 MDHEN, CDR2 SYDVKM. The junction had 10 bases not matched to a gene; V was cut back by 2 bases and J by 2 bases. In DNA form, the CDR3 reads TGTGCCAGCAGTTTAGACCCCGGGACAGAGTACACAGATACGCAGTATTTT. Residues: CASSLDPGTEYTDTQYF.

This chain uses TRBV7-9 with TRBJ1-1; no reliable D call. Germline loops: CDR1 SEHNR, CDR2 FQNEAQ (reference sequence). The CDR3 has 11 amino acids. Trimming stripped 6 bases from V and 0 bases from J, with 2 bases between. The CDR3 loop reads CASRMNTEAFF. CDR3 bases: TGTGCCAGCAGGATGAACACTGAAGCTTTCTTT. The variable domain in full, completed from reference TRBV7-9 and TRBJ1-1, reads DTGVSQNPRHKITKRGQNVTFRCDPISEHNRLYWYRQTLGQGPEFLTYFQNEAQLEKSRLLSDRFSAERPKGSFSTLEIQRTEQGDSAMYLCASRMNTEAFFGQGTRLTVV.